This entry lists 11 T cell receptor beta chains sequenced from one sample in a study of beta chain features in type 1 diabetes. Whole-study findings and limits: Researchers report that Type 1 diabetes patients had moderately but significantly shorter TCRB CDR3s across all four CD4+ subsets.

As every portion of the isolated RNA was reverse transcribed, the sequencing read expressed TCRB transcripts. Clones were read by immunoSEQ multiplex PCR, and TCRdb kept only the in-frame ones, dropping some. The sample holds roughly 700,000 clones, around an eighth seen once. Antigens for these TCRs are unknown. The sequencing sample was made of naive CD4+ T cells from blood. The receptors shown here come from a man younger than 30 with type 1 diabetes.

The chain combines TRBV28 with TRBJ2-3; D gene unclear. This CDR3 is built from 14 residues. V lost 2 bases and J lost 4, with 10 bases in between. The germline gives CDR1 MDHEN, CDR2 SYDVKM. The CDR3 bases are TGTGCCAGCAGTTTAGCGACCACGCCAGATACGCAGTATTTT. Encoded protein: CASSLATTPDTQYF.

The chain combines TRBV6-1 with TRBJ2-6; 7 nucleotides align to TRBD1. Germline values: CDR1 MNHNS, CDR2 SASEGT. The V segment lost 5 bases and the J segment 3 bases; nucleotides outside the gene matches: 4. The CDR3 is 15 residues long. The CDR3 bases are TGTGCCAGCAGTCTACGACAGGGTGGGGCCAACGTCCTGACTTTC. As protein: CASSLRQGGANVLTF.

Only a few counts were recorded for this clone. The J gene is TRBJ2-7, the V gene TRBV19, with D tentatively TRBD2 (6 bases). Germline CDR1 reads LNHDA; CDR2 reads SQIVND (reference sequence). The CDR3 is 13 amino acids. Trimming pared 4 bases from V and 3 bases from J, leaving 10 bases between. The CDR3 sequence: CASSRDSLYEQYF. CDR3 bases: TGTGCCAGTAGTAGGGACTCCCTCTACGAGCAGTACTTC. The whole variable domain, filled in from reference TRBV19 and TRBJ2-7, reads DGGITQSPKYLFRKEGQNVTLSCEQNLNHDAMYWYRQDPGQGLRLIYYSQIVNDFQKGDIAEGYSVSREKKESFPLTVTSAQKNPTAFYLCASSRDSLYEQYFGPGTRLTVT.

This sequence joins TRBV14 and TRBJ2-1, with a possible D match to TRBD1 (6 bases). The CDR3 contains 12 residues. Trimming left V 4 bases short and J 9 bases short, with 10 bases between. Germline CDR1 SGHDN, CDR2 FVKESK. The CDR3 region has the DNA TGTGCCAGCAGCCCGACCAGGGGTGAGCAGTTCTTC. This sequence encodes CASSPTRGEQFF.

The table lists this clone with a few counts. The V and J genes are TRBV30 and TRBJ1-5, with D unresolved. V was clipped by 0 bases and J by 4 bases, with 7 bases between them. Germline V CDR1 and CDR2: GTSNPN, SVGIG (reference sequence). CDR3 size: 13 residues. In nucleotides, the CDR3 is TGTGCCTGGAGTGTACTTGATAATCAGCCCCAGCATTTT. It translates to CAWSVLDNQPQHF.

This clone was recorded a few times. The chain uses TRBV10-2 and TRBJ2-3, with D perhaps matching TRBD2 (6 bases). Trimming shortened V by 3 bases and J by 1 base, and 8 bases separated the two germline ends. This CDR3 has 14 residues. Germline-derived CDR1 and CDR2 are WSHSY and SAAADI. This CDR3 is CASSELAGTDTQYF. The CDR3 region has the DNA TGCGCCAGCAGTGAATTAGCGGGCACAGATACGCAGTATTTT.

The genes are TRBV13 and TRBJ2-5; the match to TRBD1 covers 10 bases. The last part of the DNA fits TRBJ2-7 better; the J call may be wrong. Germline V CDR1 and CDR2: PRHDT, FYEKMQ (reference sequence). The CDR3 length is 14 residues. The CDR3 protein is CASSYQDRGYEQYF. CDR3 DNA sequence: TGTGCCAGCAGTTACCAGGACAGGGGGTACGAGCAGTACTTC.

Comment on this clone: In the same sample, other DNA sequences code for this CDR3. The CDR3 loop reads CAISESTGGYEQYF. Written as DNA, the CDR3 is TGTGCCATCAGTGAGTCGACAGGGGGCTACGAGCAGTACTTC. The chain links TRBV10-3 to TRBJ2-7; 9 bases map to TRBD1. After removal of 0 bases from V and 3 bases from J, the junction contained 0 bases not matched to a gene. Germline assignment: CDR1 ENHRY and CDR2 SYGVKD. The CDR3 spans 14 residues.

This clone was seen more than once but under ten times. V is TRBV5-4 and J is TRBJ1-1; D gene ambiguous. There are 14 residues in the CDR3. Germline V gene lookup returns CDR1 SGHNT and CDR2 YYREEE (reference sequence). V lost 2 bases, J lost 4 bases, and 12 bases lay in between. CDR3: CASSLGILRTEAFF. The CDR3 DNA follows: TGTGCCAGCAGCTTAGGGATCCTACGCACTGAAGCTTTCTTT.

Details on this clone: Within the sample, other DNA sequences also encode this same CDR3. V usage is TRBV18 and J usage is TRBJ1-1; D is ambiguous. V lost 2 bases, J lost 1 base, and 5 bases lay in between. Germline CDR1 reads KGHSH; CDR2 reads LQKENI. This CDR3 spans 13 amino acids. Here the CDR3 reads CASSPTENTEAFF. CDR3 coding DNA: TGTGCCAGCTCACCAACAGAGAACACTGAAGCTTTCTTT.

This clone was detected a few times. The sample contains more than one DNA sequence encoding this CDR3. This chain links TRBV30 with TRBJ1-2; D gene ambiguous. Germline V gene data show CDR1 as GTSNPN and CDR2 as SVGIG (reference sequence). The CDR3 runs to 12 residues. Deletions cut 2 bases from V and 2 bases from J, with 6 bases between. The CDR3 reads CAWSSSNYGYTF. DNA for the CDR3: TGTGCCTGGAGTAGTTCGAACTATGGCTACACCTTC.